The 27 T cell receptor beta chains in this list originate from one sample, sequenced in a study of shared T cell receptors in the human thymus. Clones were read by immunoSEQ multiplex PCR, and TCRdb kept only the in-frame ones, dropping some. The sample records 700,000 or so clones, 75% to 90% being singletons. In addition, the sample was reused for a study of human thymus T cells.

Material for sequencing was thymocytes. Receptors originate from a girl less than two years old with a congenital heart defect.

The chain couples TRBV5-1 to TRBJ1-6, with TRBD1 as a possible D gene (6 bases). This CDR3 has 14 amino acids. Trimming shortened V by 2 bases and J by 7 bases, and 10 bases separated the two germline ends. Germline V gene lookup returns CDR1 SGHRS and CDR2 YFSETQ. CDR3 bases: TGCGCCAGCAGCTTTAGGACAGAAAATTCACCCCTCCACTTT. Translated, it gives CASSFRTENSPLHF.

The rearrangement uses TRBV5-1 and TRBJ2-3; perhaps TRBD2 as D (5 bases). Germline loops: CDR1 SGHRS, CDR2 YFSETQ. The CDR3 runs to 14 residues. The ends were cut back, 7 bases at V and 1 base at J, with 13 bases in the middle. CDR3 in DNA: TGCGCCAGCGGCGGGCAGGAGGGCACAGATACGCAGTATTTT. Translated, it gives CASGGQEGTDTQYF.

The J gene is TRBJ2-1, the V gene TRBV5-1; maybe TRBD1 (5 bases). The CDR3 contains 13 residues. From germline, CDR1 is SGHRS and CDR2 YFSETQ. V dropped 2 bases and J dropped 5 bases, with 8 bases sitting between them. This CDR3 reads CASSFQGHNEQFF. In DNA, the CDR3 is TGCGCCAGCAGCTTCCAGGGCCACAATGAGCAGTTCTTC. Full variable domain (missing parts from reference TRBV5-1 and TRBJ2-1): KAGVTQTPRYLIKTRGQQVTLSCSPISGHRSVSWYQQTPGQGLQFLFEYFSETQRNKGNFPGRFSGRQFSNSRSEMNVSTLELGDSALYLCASSFQGHNEQFFGPGTRLTVL.

The chain employs TRBV6-5 and TRBJ2-7, with 9 bases aligning to TRBD2. The CDR3 has 15 amino acids. V lost 0 bases, J lost 5 bases, and 5 bases stayed unmatched. Germline V gives CDR1 MNHEY, CDR2 SVGAGI. The CDR3: CASSYSWLAGHEQYF. The CDR3 nucleotides are TGTGCCAGCAGTTACTCGTGGCTAGCGGGACACGAGCAGTACTTC.

The chain carries TRBV29-1 and TRBJ2-1; 7 positions agree with TRBD2. Trimming cost V 6 bases and J 6 bases; bases outside gene matches: 11. The CDR3 sequence is 14 residues long. Germline lookup yields CDR1 SQVTM and CDR2 ANQGSEA. The CDR3 loop is CSVPGTGGCNEQFF. DNA for the CDR3: TGCAGCGTGCCCGGGACGGGAGGTTGCAATGAGCAGTTCTTC.

The CDR3 region has the DNA TGTGCCAGCAGCAAGCGGGAGACCTACGAGCAGTACTTC. This encodes CASSKRETYEQYF. The rearrangement links TRBV7-9 to TRBJ2-7; 8 nucleotides match TRBD2. The CDR3 is 13 residues long. The germline V gene has CDR1 SEHNR and CDR2 FQNEAQ (reference sequence). V lost 5 bases to trimming and J lost 2 bases; unmatched junction nucleotides: 2.

This clone was observed once. The junction does not match germline at one end; this may be a read error. The chain links TRBV28 to TRBJ2-7; a weak D match, TRBD1 (5 bases). The CDR3 loop spans 15 amino acids. Germline V gene sequence: CDR1 MDHEN, CDR2 SYDVKM. The CDR3 region is CASSLVSRAAHEQCF. As DNA, the CDR3 is TGTGCCAGCAGTTTGGTGTCCAGGGCAGCACACGAGCAGTGCTTC. The whole variable domain, remainder taken from reference TRBV28 and TRBJ2-7, is DVKVTQSSRYLVKRTGEKVFLECVQDMDHENMFWYRQDPGLGLRLIYFSYDVKMKEKGDIPEGYSVSREKKERFSLILESASTNQTSMYLCASSLVSRAAHEQCFGPGTRLTVT.

The chain links TRBV11-2 to TRBJ1-2; D is unresolved. The germline V and J ends were trimmed by 5 bases and 8 bases, with 12 bases remaining between them. The CDR3 totals 12 residues. CDR1 is SGHAT, CDR2 FQNNGV, per germline. For the CDR3, the DNA is TGTGCCAGCAGCGCAATTCCGGGAGGCTACACCTTC. Translation gives CASSAIPGGYTF.

This clone has only a few counts. The chain is built from TRBV5-1 and TRBJ2-7; 7 nucleotides match TRBD1. Germline V gene sequence: CDR1 SGHRS, CDR2 YFSETQ. The length of the CDR3 is 17 residues. The J segment lost 2 bases and the V segment lost 2 bases, leaving 13 bases of the junction unmatched. In DNA form, the CDR3 reads TGCGCCAGCAGCTTAAGACAGGGACAGAAGGCGACCTACGAGCAGTACTTC. The encoded protein is CASSLRQGQKATYEQYF.

The chain combines TRBV5-6 with TRBJ1-1, with 7 bases that match TRBD1. Germline V gene sequence: CDR1 SGHDT, CDR2 YYEEEE. J was trimmed by 1 base and V by 0 bases; bases with no gene match: 3. The CDR3 length is 15 residues. CDR3 sequence (DNA): TGTGCCAGCAGCTTGGACCGACAGGGGAACACTGAAGCTTTCTTT. Encoded protein: CASSLDRQGNTEAFF.

The V and J genes are TRBV5-6 and TRBJ1-1; no reliable D call. V was pared by 6 bases and J by 4 bases, with 16 bases between. The CDR3 loop spans 14 amino acids. Germline CDR1 SGHDT, CDR2 YYEEEE. This CDR3 is CASIIIGRSTEAFF. The CDR3 DNA follows: TGTGCCAGCATAATTATTGGGAGGAGCACTGAAGCTTTCTTT.

The rearrangement joins TRBV28 to TRBJ2-7, with 8 bases that match TRBD1. J was trimmed by 6 bases and V by 2 bases; bases with no gene match: 3. This CDR3 comprises 13 residues. The germline CDR1 and CDR2 sequences are MDHEN and SYDVKM. CDR3: CASSLGTGGEQYF. The CDR3 DNA sequence: TGTGCCAGCAGTTTAGGTACAGGGGGCGAGCAGTACTTC.

As to this clone: Other DNA sequences of this sample code for an identical CDR3. The rearrangement uses TRBV6-5 and TRBJ1-3; D is uncertain. The V gene's germline CDR1 is MNHEY and CDR2 SVGAGI. This CDR3 is built from 14 residues. V lost 6 bases to trimming and J lost 0 bases, with 9 bases between them. The CDR3 DNA is TGTGCCAGCAGCCCGGGAGGCTCTGGAAACACCATATATTTT. Translated: CASSPGGSGNTIYF.

The table lists this clone with a count of one. The chain couples TRBV6-1 to TRBJ2-7; 8 positions match TRBD1. J was trimmed by 4 bases and V by 11 bases; bases with no gene match: 7. This CDR3 is built from 12 residues. The germline V gene has CDR1 MNHNS and CDR2 SASEGT. The CDR3 region is CAPPTGVYEQYF. The CDR3 DNA reads as TGTGCCCCCCCGACAGGGGTGTACGAGCAGTACTTC.

This chain joins TRBV4-1 and TRBJ1-3; 8 bases fit TRBD1. The CDR3 spans 15 residues. Trimming at V came to 1 base and at J to 3 bases, leaving 2 bases not matched to a gene. Germline V lookup: CDR1 MGHRA, CDR2 YSYEKL. As DNA, the CDR3 is TGCGCCAGCAGCCAAGTGGACAGGGATGGAAACACCATATATTTT. Translated, it gives CASSQVDRDGNTIYF.

The chain uses TRBV7-9 and TRBJ2-3, with TRBD1 matching 7 bases. CDR1 and CDR2 from the germline V gene are SEHNR and FQNEAQ (reference sequence). Trimming removed 2 bases from V and 2 bases from J; junction bases left unmatched: 7. The CDR3 is 16 amino acids. CDR3 residues: CASSLSGTVHTDTQYF. DNA for the CDR3: TGTGCCAGCAGCTTATCTGGGACAGTCCACACAGATACGCAGTATTTT.

The V call is TRBV7-3, the J call TRBJ2-1, with TRBD2 as a possible D gene (5 bases). The V gene lost 1 base and the J gene lost 0 bases, with 28 bases spanning the gap. This CDR3 has 22 residues. Per the germline V gene, CDR1 is SGHTA and CDR2 is FQGTGA. The CDR3: CASSLRASEPINIGSSYNEQFF. The DNA of the CDR3 is TGTGCCAGCAGCTTAAGGGCCTCAGAACCGATCAACATAGGGAGCTCCTACAATGAGCAGTTCTTC.

The genes are TRBV5-1 and TRBJ2-2; weak D call: TRBD2 (5 bases). Germline-derived CDR1 and CDR2 are SGHRS and YFSETQ. The CDR3 length is 17 residues. V dropped 4 bases and J dropped 4 bases, with 20 bases sitting between them. The CDR3 reads CASSPLSLAHLTGELFF. CDR3 bases: TGCGCCAGCAGCCCCCTCTCGCTAGCCCACCTCACCGGGGAGCTGTTTTTT.

The genes are TRBV2 and TRBJ1-1; weak D call: TRBD1 (6 bases). Germline-derived CDR1 and CDR2 are SNHLY and FYNNEI. The CDR3 spans 14 residues. The germline V and J ends were trimmed by 1 base and 10 bases, with 16 bases remaining between them. The CDR3 DNA reads as TGTGCCAGCAGTGAAGGGGGATACAGGGTAGGAGCTTTCTTT. It encodes CASSEGGYRVGAFF.

The rearrangement uses TRBV5-1 and TRBJ2-1; the match to TRBD2 covers 8 bases. Germline CDR1 reads SGHRS; CDR2 reads YFSETQ. CDR3 length: 17 residues. With 2 bases clipped from V and 5 bases from J, the junction kept 12 bases outside the gene matches. CDR3 residues: CASSFLSAGARDNEQFF. The CDR3 DNA reads TGCGCCAGCAGCTTCTTATCAGCGGGGGCTAGGGACAATGAGCAGTTCTTC.

The gene calls are TRBV4-1 and TRBJ2-3; D not certain. The V gene's germline CDR1 is MGHRA and CDR2 YSYEKL. V lost 1 base and J 2 bases, leaving 10 bases between the germline ends. The CDR3 runs to 15 residues. The CDR3 loop is CASSQGRLYTDTQYF. CDR3 nucleotide sequence: TGCGCCAGCAGCCAAGGGAGACTTTACACAGATACGCAGTATTTT.

The rearrangement joins TRBV6-5 to TRBJ1-1; D might be TRBD1 (5 bases). This CDR3 spans 16 amino acids. Germline values: CDR1 MNHEY, CDR2 SVGAGI. Trimming stripped 1 base from V and 0 bases from J, with 12 bases between. The CDR3 loop reads CASSYFPGTMNTEAFF. In DNA form, the CDR3 reads TGTGCCAGCAGTTACTTTCCCGGGACTATGAACACTGAAGCTTTCTTT.

J is TRBJ1-2 and V is TRBV7-2; D is uncertain. V was pared by 1 base and J by 0 bases, with 12 bases between. CDR1 and CDR2 from the germline V gene are SGHTA and FQGNSA. CDR3 length: 16 residues. The CDR3 spells CASSLGGQPSNYGYTF. The CDR3 DNA follows: TGTGCCAGCAGCTTAGGCGGTCAGCCATCTAACTATGGCTACACCTTC.

The chain couples TRBV18 to TRBJ2-3, with 9 bases matching TRBD2. The CDR3 has 16 residues. The V segment lost 3 bases and the J segment 6 bases; nucleotides outside the gene matches: 10. CDR1 is KGHSH and CDR2 is LQKENI in the germline V gene. For the CDR3, the DNA is TGTGCCAGCTCACCTCGGCGGGGGGGCGGCTGTGATACGCAGTATTTT. Amino acids: CASSPRRGGGCDTQYF.

V usage is TRBV27 and J usage is TRBJ1-2; 7 bases align to TRBD1. V shed 6 bases, J shed 3 bases, and the junction held 4 bases outside the gene matches. CDR1 MNHEY and CDR2 SMNVEV come from the germline V gene (reference sequence). The CDR3 runs 13 residues. CDR3 in DNA: TGTGCCAGCAGCGGACAGGACGACTATGGCTACACCTTC. Residues: CASSGQDDYGYTF.

V usage is TRBV28 and J usage is TRBJ2-7, with D possibly being TRBD1 (6 bases). V was trimmed by 6 bases and J by 12 bases, leaving 15 bases between them. The germline CDR1 and CDR2 sequences are MDHEN and SYDVKM. The CDR3 sequence is 11 residues long. The CDR3 is CASSLRQDRYF. CDR3 nucleotide sequence: TGTGCCAGCAGCCTACGACAGGACAGGTACTTC.

The chain combines TRBV15 with TRBJ1-1; a weak D match, TRBD1 (5 bases). V was shortened by 3 bases and J by 0 bases, with 11 bases between the two germline ends. The germline gives CDR1 LNHNV, CDR2 YYDKDF (reference sequence). The CDR3 length is 15 residues. The CDR3 region has the DNA TGTGCCACCAGCAGGTGGAGACAGTTGAACACTGAAGCTTTCTTT. It codes for CATSRWRQLNTEAFF.